This T cell receptor (beta chain) was identified during a study of cytomegalovirus exposure and HLA in healthy donors. Turning to the study itself: An early data release held tens of millions of unique TCRs from HLA-typed donors. Whole-study findings and limits: On later analysis, the bulk of CMV-associated TCR beta chains appeared to be HLA-restricted. Common viral pathogens (according to a later analysis) appeared linked to several of the most significant clusters. The likely explanation for a cluster of highly shared sequence variants was sequencing artifact.

The V gene's germline CDR1 is LNHNV and CDR2 YYDKDF (reference sequence). This CDR3 has 19 amino acids. V trimming: 0 bases; J trimming: 8 bases; junction bases outside the gene matches: 17. Use of 60 Vbeta and 13 Jbeta primers characterized the PCR. The protocol was immunoSEQ multiplex PCR, while the TCRdb copy is restricted to in-frame clones and leaves out a portion. Here the sample spans 150,000 to 200,000 clones, 70% to 80% being singletons. A word on this clone: What it recognizes is unknown.

The receptor's source is a woman aged 40 to 50 in good health and CMV-seronegative. The material sequenced was PBMCs. The chain carries TRBV15 and TRBJ2-1; 9 bases map to TRBD2. This chain's CDR3 is CATSRDRGSGRTFGYEQFF. Written as DNA, the CDR3 is TGTGCCACCAGCAGAGATCGGGGTAGCGGGAGAACGTTCGGTTATGAGCAGTTCTTC.